This entry lists 14 T cell receptor beta chains sequenced from one sample in a study of cytomegalovirus exposure and HLA in healthy donors. Assay: immunoSEQ multiplex PCR; the TCRdb copy retains only in-frame clones and omits some. The sample has 120,000 or so clones; roughly 95% are singletons. The sequenced sample consisted of PBMCs. These receptor sequences come from a young man in good health and CMV-seronegative.

CDR3 amino acids: CASSSIGGSSYEQYF. In nucleotides, the CDR3 is TGTGCCAGCAGCTCGATAGGGGGCTCATCCTACGAGCAGTACTTC. The J gene is TRBJ2-7, the V gene TRBV5-6, with TRBD1 identical over 7 bases. This CDR3 has 15 residues. Trimming at V came to 3 bases and at J to 1 base, leaving 7 bases not matched to a gene. Germline assignment: CDR1 SGHDT and CDR2 YYEEEE.

This clone was picked up many times. Within the sample, other DNA sequences also encode this same CDR3. V usage is TRBV6-1 and J usage is TRBJ2-7; possible D gene TRBD1, 5 bases. The ends were cut back, 7 bases at V and 4 bases at J, with 14 bases in the middle. CDR1 MNHNS and CDR2 SASEGT come from the germline V gene. The CDR3 contains 13 residues. CDR3 sequence (DNA): TGTGCCAGCAACAAACAGGACAATTACGAGCAGTACTTC. Encoded protein: CASNKQDNYEQYF.

This rearrangement joins TRBV29-1 to TRBJ2-1; 10 nucleotides agree with TRBD2. V shed 5 bases and J 6 bases; nucleotides not matched to a gene: 4. CDR3 length equals 13 residues. The germline gives CDR1 SQVTM, CDR2 ANQGSEA. CDR3 coding DNA: TGCAGCGTTCCGGGACTAGCGACCAATGAGCAGTTCTTC. Translated: CSVPGLATNEQFF.

This clone was seen a single time. For the CDR3, the DNA is TGTGCCAGCAGAGAATATAAGGGACAGGGGTGGGCTGAAGCTTTCTTT. It is translated as CASREYKGQGWAEAFF. This rearrangement joins TRBV6-4 to TRBJ1-1; 10 bases match TRBD1. In germline, CDR1 is MRHNA, CDR2 SNTAGT. Losses at the gene ends were 6 bases for V and 6 bases for J; bases not matched to a gene: 13. CDR3 size: 16 residues.

CDR3 coding DNA: TGCGCCAGCAGCGCCGGTACGAACACTGAAGCTTTCTTT. Encoded protein: CASSAGTNTEAFF. The V gene is TRBV5-1, the J gene TRBJ1-1; D remains unclear. V was cut by 4 bases and J by 1 base, with 8 bases left in between. CDR1 is SGHRS and CDR2 is YFSETQ in the germline V gene. CDR3 length: 13 amino acids.

V and J are TRBV14 and TRBJ2-7, with D perhaps matching TRBD2 (5 bases). V was pared by 3 bases and J by 0 bases, with 12 bases between. This CDR3 has 15 residues. Germline CDR1 and CDR2: SGHDN and FVKESK. As DNA, the CDR3 is TGTGCCAGCAGCCATCTAGCCGCGAGCTCCTACGAGCAGTACTTC. It is translated as CASSHLAASSYEQYF. Combining the CDR3 with reference TRBV14 and TRBJ2-7 gives the whole variable domain EAGVTQFPSHSVIEKGQTVTLRCDPISGHDNLYWYRRVMGKEIKFLLHFVKESKQDESGMPNNRFLAERTGGTYSTLKVQPAELEDSGVYFCASSHLAASSYEQYFGPGTRLTVT.

The chain uses TRBV6-6 and TRBJ1-3; D gene uncertain. Per germline, CDR1 MNHNY and CDR2 SVGAGI (reference sequence). V lost 5 bases, J lost 3 bases, and 8 bases lay in between. CDR3 length: 13 amino acids. The CDR3 sequence: CASSLPYGNTIYF. The DNA of the CDR3 is TGTGCCAGCAGTCTGCCCTATGGAAACACCATATATTTT.

This chain uses TRBV4-3 with TRBJ2-3, with D possibly TRBD2 on 6 matching bases. The CDR3 is 16 amino acids. Per germline, CDR1 LGHNA and CDR2 YSLEER. Between the trimmed V and J ends, which lost 5 bases and 3 bases, there was a span of 18 bases. In DNA, the CDR3 is TGCGCCAGCAGCACCCGGATAGCGGTAAGGACAGATACGCAGTATTTT. Amino acids: CASSTRIAVRTDTQYF.

This clone was seen just once. The V gene is TRBV10-3, the J gene TRBJ2-1; 8 positions match TRBD1. The trim removed 0 bases at V and 8 bases at J, leaving 12 bases unmatched. This CDR3 is 17 amino acids long. Germline loops: CDR1 ENHRY, CDR2 SYGVKD. CDR3 sequence: CAISESGPLQGADEQFF. In DNA, the CDR3 is TGTGCCATCAGTGAGTCAGGCCCTCTCCAGGGGGCTGATGAGCAGTTCTTC.

The chain combines TRBV11-3 with TRBJ1-1; 7 nucleotides agree with TRBD1. The CDR3 sequence is 13 residues long. CDR1 is SGHNT, CDR2 YENEEA, per germline. Trimming removed 7 bases from V and 7 bases from J; junction bases left unmatched: 9. The chain's CDR3 is CASTAQGVFEAFF. CDR3 coding DNA: TGTGCCAGCACCGCCCAGGGGGTTTTTGAAGCTTTCTTT.

This sequence joins TRBV7-7 and TRBJ1-5; weak D call: TRBD1 (6 bases). Trimming left V 1 base short and J 7 bases short, with 8 bases between. The CDR3 consists of 13 residues. Germline V gene data show CDR1 as SSHAT and CDR2 as FNYEAQ (reference sequence). The CDR3 DNA is TGTGCCAGCAGCTTAGACAGGGACCAGCCCCAGCATTTT. Its protein product is CASSLDRDQPQHF.

On this clone: An end of the junction differs from the germline gene, which may be a read error. This sequence joins TRBV4-2 and TRBJ2-7, with D maybe TRBD1 (5 bases). From germline, CDR1 is LGHNA and CDR2 YNFKEQ. CDR3 length: 9 amino acids. Here the CDR3 DNA reads TGTGCCAGCAGCCAAGACAGGGATTTC. Translation gives CASSQDRDF.

This sequence joins TRBV27 and TRBJ2-7; no clear D. The CDR3 spans 13 residues. Trimming shortened V by 0 bases and J by 5 bases, and 8 bases separated the two germline ends. Germline V gene sequence: CDR1 MNHEY, CDR2 SMNVEV (reference sequence). CDR3: CASSLSPVHEQYF. The CDR3 DNA follows: TGTGCCAGCAGTTTATCGCCAGTCCACGAGCAGTACTTC.

The genes are TRBV19 and TRBJ1-5; tentative D call: TRBD1 (6 bases). V lost 3 bases and J 0 bases, leaving 21 bases between the germline ends. CDR1 is LNHDA, CDR2 SQIVND, per germline (reference sequence). The CDR3 is made up of 19 amino acids. CDR3 residues: CASSIPPAWGRNSNQPQHF. The CDR3 DNA reads as TGTGCCAGTAGTATTCCCCCTGCATGGGGGCGGAATAGCAATCAGCCCCAGCATTTT.